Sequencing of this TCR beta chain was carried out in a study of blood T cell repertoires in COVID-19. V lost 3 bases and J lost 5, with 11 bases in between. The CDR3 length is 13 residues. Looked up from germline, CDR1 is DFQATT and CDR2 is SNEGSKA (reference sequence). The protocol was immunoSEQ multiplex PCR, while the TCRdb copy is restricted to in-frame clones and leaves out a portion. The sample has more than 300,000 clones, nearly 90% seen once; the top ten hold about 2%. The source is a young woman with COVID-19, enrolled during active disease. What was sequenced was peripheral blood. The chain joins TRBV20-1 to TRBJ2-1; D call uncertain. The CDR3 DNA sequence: TGCAGTGCTAGTAGGCGGCATAACAATGAGCAGTTCTTC. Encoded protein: CSASRRHNNEQFF.